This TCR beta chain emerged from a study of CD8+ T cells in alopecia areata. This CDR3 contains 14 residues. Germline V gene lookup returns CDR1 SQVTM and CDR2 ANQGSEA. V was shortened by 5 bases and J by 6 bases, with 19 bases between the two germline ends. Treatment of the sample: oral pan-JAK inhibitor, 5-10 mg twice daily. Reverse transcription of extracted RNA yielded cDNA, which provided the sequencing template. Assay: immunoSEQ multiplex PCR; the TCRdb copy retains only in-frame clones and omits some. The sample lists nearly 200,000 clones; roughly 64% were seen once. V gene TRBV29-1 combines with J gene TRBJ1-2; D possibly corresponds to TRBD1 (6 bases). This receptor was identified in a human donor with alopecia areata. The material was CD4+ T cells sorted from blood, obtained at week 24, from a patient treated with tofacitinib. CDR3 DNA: TGCAGCGTTTATACCCCAGGGGAACCTGATGGCTACACCTTC. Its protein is CSVYTPGEPDGYTF.